This T cell receptor beta chain was retrieved from a study of CD8 T cells in ankylosing spondylitis. Study-wide points: Earlier literature documents some of the motif variants in reactive arthritis synovial fluid and blood.

The CDR3 has 14 amino acids. CDR1 is DFQATT, CDR2 SNEGSKA, per germline (reference sequence). V was cut by 3 bases and J by 6 bases, with 15 bases left in between. In the case of this clonotype: The antigen is unknown.

TCRdb redid the calling of the 5' RACE reads with MiXCR, one entry per CDR3 protein. The sample contains 35,000 to 40,000 distinct CDR3 sequences, approximately 15% of which appear only once. The chain couples TRBV20-1 to TRBJ2-1; maybe TRBD2 (6 bases). Sequencing input: blood. This TCR derives from a male donor with ankylosing spondylitis or in good health (not recorded which). DNA for the CDR3: TGCAGTGCTAGGGTGCGGGGCCTGCGCAATGAGCAGTTCTTC. Protein sequence: CSARVRGLRNEQFF.